The 27 T cell receptor beta chains reported below all come from one sample, sequenced in a study of cytomegalovirus exposure and HLA in healthy donors. TCRdb keeps only in-frame clones here, not all; method: immunoSEQ multiplex PCR. The sample has some 260,000 clones, more than 75% seen once; the top ten hold around 13%. Sequencing input: PBMCs. The receptors shown here come from a man aged 18 to 30 in good health and CMV-seropositive.

The chain carries TRBV6-1 and TRBJ1-2; TRBD1 aligns across 7 bases. Germline lookup yields CDR1 MNHNS and CDR2 SASEGT. The CDR3 consists of 15 residues. Unmatched junction bases numbered 4, after V lost 3 bases and J lost 0 bases. The CDR3 loop is CASSDRTGPNYGYTF. CDR3 nucleotides: TGTGCCAGCAGTGACCGGACAGGCCCTAACTATGGCTACACCTTC.

The rearrangement uses TRBV2 and TRBJ2-6; 7 nucleotides match TRBD1. V was clipped by 4 bases and J by 3 bases; unmatched bases: 3. Germline CDR1 reads SNHLY; CDR2 reads FYNNEI. The CDR3 is 15 amino acids. CDR3: CASSGRGFGANVLTF. The DNA of the CDR3 is TGTGCCAGCAGTGGCAGGGGGTTTGGGGCCAACGTCCTGACTTTC.

This sequence joins TRBV2 and TRBJ1-2, with 10 bases lining up with TRBD1. The CDR3 runs to 13 residues. V was clipped by 6 bases and J by 4 bases; unmatched bases: 2. CDR1 is SNHLY, CDR2 FYNNEI, per germline. As DNA, the CDR3 is TGTGCCAGCAGGGGACAGGGGAGCTATGGCTACACCTTC. This sequence encodes CASRGQGSYGYTF.

There are many counts of this clone. In nucleotides, the CDR3 is TGCGCCAGCAGCTTCCAGCCTACCGGGACAGGTTACACCGGGGAGCTGTTTTTT. Its protein product is CASSFQPTGTGYTGELFF. The genes are TRBV5-1 and TRBJ2-2, with 8 bases aligning to TRBD1. This CDR3 comprises 18 residues. Germline-derived CDR1 and CDR2 are SGHRS and YFSETQ. Germline trimming cut 2 bases from V and 3 bases from J; bases unmatched to any gene: 12.

In regard to this clone: The identical CDR3 is also encoded by other nucleotide sequences in the sample. This rearrangement joins TRBV19 to TRBJ2-7; 7 nucleotides match TRBD1. Trimming removed 6 bases from V and 0 bases from J; junction bases left unmatched: 5. The CDR3 consists of 14 residues. In germline, CDR1 is LNHDA, CDR2 SQIVND (reference sequence). In nucleotides, the CDR3 is TGTGCCAGTAGCCCCGGGACAGTCTCCTACGAGCAGTACTTC. Translating it yields CASSPGTVSYEQYF.

On this clone itself: The sample carries other DNA sequences with the same CDR3. This chain links TRBV7-9 with TRBJ2-1, with D unresolved. This CDR3 has 12 residues. Trimming took off 2 bases at V and 6 bases at J, with 5 bases between the two ends. Per the germline V gene, CDR1 is SEHNR and CDR2 is FQNEAQ (reference sequence). Here the CDR3 DNA reads TGTGCCAGCAGCTTATGGGGCAATGAGCAGTTCTTC. As protein: CASSLWGNEQFF. Based on the CDR3 plus reference TRBV7-9 and TRBJ2-1, the full variable domain is DTGVSQNPRHKITKRGQNVTFRCDPISEHNRLYWYRQTLGQGPEFLTYFQNEAQLEKSRLLSDRFSAERPKGSFSTLEIQRTEQGDSAMYLCASSLWGNEQFFGPGTRLTVL.

This clone showed up just once. This chain joins TRBV5-1 and TRBJ2-6; D possibly uses TRBD1 or TRBD2 (5 bases each). Trimming removed 0 bases from V and 2 bases from J, with 6 bases in between. The CDR3 sequence is 15 residues long. Germline lookup yields CDR1 SGHRS and CDR2 YFSETQ. This chain's CDR3 is CASSLGGAGANVLTF. In nucleotides, the CDR3 is TGCGCCAGCAGCTTGGGAGGGGCTGGGGCCAACGTCCTGACTTTC.

This chain connects TRBV5-1 to TRBJ2-7; TRBD1 aligns across 8 bases. With V trimmed by 4 bases and J by 2 bases, 8 bases remained unmatched. The CDR3 spans 15 residues. CDR1 is SGHRS, CDR2 YFSETQ, per germline. The CDR3 is CASSRGQADPYEQYF. CDR3 nucleotides: TGCGCCAGCAGCAGGGGACAGGCGGACCCCTACGAGCAGTACTTC.

V usage is TRBV6-1 and J usage is TRBJ1-2, with a possible D match to TRBD1 (5 bases). V gave up 3 bases and J gave up 3 bases, with 8 bases separating them. The germline V gene has CDR1 MNHNS and CDR2 SASEGT. This CDR3 is 13 amino acids long. Here the CDR3 reads CASSDGAYYGYTF. In DNA, the CDR3 is TGTGCCAGCAGTGATGGGGCCTACTATGGCTACACCTTC.

CDR3 DNA sequence: TGTGCCAGCAGTGAGAACTACGAGCAGTACTTC. Translation gives CASSENYEQYF. J is TRBJ2-7 and V is TRBV6-1, with unresolved D. Per the germline V gene, CDR1 is MNHNS and CDR2 is SASEGT. V was clipped by 3 bases and J by 3 bases, with 3 bases between them. This CDR3 spans 11 amino acids.

The genes are TRBV4-2 and TRBJ2-2, with 7 nucleotides matching TRBD1. Trimming cost V 3 bases and J 5 bases; bases outside gene matches: 6. The CDR3 is 15 residues long. Germline V gene data show CDR1 as LGHNA and CDR2 as YNFKEQ. The CDR3 protein is CASSQPGQLTGELFF. The CDR3, as DNA: TGTGCCAGCAGCCAGCCGGGACAGTTAACCGGGGAGCTGTTTTTT.

As concerns this clone: The junction departs from the called germline gene at one end, perhaps through a read error. This sequence joins TRBV4-3 and TRBJ2-5, with 7 bases fitting TRBD2. Per the germline V gene, CDR1 is LGHNA and CDR2 is YSLEER. This CDR3 has 14 amino acids. The DNA for the CDR3 is TGCGCCAGCAGCCAAAGGGAGGGCCAAGGGACCCAGTACTTC. Protein sequence: CASSQREGQGTQYF.

The V gene is TRBV10-1, the J gene TRBJ1-5, with TRBD1 identical over 9 bases. The junction had 17 bases not matched to a gene; V was cut back by 8 bases and J by 0 bases. From germline, CDR1 is WNHNN and CDR2 SYGVQD (reference sequence). The CDR3 contains 19 residues. CDR3 bases: TGCGCCAGCCCCTTGGCCCGGGACAGGGCATTCTATAGCAATCAGCCCCAGCATTTT. It codes for CASPLARDRAFYSNQPQHF.

This rearrangement joins TRBV5-1 to TRBJ2-1; D is uncertain. The germline CDR1 and CDR2 sequences are SGHRS and YFSETQ. This CDR3 has 12 residues. V shed 2 bases and J shed 10 bases, with 10 bases lying between them. The CDR3 coding sequence is TGCGCCAGCAGCTTAACTTTCGACGAGCAGTTCTTC. Protein product: CASSLTFDEQFF. Based on the CDR3 plus reference TRBV5-1 and TRBJ2-1, the full variable domain is KAGVTQTPRYLIKTRGQQVTLSCSPISGHRSVSWYQQTPGQGLQFLFEYFSETQRNKGNFPGRFSGRQFSNSRSEMNVSTLELGDSALYLCASSLTFDEQFFGPGTRLTVL.

CDR3 in DNA: TGCGCCAGCAGCTTGCCAGGGCAGCCCCACACTGAAGCTTTCTTT. This translates into CASSLPGQPHTEAFF. The rearrangement uses TRBV5-1 and TRBJ1-1, with a possible D match to TRBD1 (5 bases). CDR3 length equals 15 residues. Germline V gene sequence: CDR1 SGHRS, CDR2 YFSETQ. Deletions cut 1 base from V and 3 bases from J, with 13 bases between.

The chain joins TRBV6-5 to TRBJ1-1; D remains unclear. Germline CDR1 is MNHEY and CDR2 is SVGAGI. The CDR3 runs 13 residues. V shed 6 bases and J shed 5 bases, with 13 bases lying between them. CDR3 protein: CASSPAAGTEAFF. In DNA form, the CDR3 reads TGTGCCAGCAGCCCAGCAGCTGGGACTGAAGCTTTCTTT.

This chain links TRBV27 with TRBJ2-3; unclear D gene. The ends were cut back, 7 bases at V and 1 base at J, with 3 bases in the middle. The CDR3 covers 11 residues. Germline V CDR1 and CDR2: MNHEY, SMNVEV (reference sequence). The CDR3 here is CASTRTDTQYF. Here the CDR3 DNA reads TGTGCCAGCACCCGCACAGATACGCAGTATTTT.

This chain uses TRBV6-5 with TRBJ2-1; perhaps TRBD2 as D (6 bases). This CDR3 is built from 16 residues. Trimming stripped 3 bases from V and 2 bases from J, with 14 bases between. Germline assignment: CDR1 MNHEY and CDR2 SVGAGI. Here the CDR3 DNA reads TGTGCCAGCAGTTATACTGGAGGGAGCCCCTACAATGAGCAGTTCTTC. Translation: CASSYTGGSPYNEQFF.

The chain has TRBV6-6 and TRBJ2-7; D tentatively reads TRBD1 or TRBD2 (6 bases each). The CDR3 consists of 15 residues. The V end lost 6 bases, the J end lost 0 bases, and 15 bases lay between the germline ends. Germline CDR1 and CDR2: MNHNY and SVGAGI (reference sequence). CDR3 coding DNA: TGTGCCAGCAGCCTAGGGGGGTTCAGCTCCTACGAGCAGTACTTC. This translates into CASSLGGFSSYEQYF.

The CDR3 DNA reads as TGTGCCAGCAGCTCCCCCCCCGGCTATGGCTACACCTTC. This gives the protein CASSSPPGYGYTF. The V call is TRBV7-8, the J call TRBJ1-2; no clear D gene. V was pared by 4 bases and J by 4 bases, with 10 bases between. This CDR3 is 13 amino acids long. Germline CDR1 SGHVS, CDR2 FQNEAQ.

The CDR3 protein is CASSFGTHYNEQFF. CDR3 coding DNA: TGTGCCAGCAGTTTCGGGACACACTACAATGAGCAGTTCTTC. The gene calls are TRBV27 and TRBJ2-1; a weak D match, TRBD1 (6 bases). This CDR3 comprises 14 residues. Germline-derived CDR1 and CDR2 are MNHEY and SMNVEV (reference sequence). Trimming removed 3 bases from V and 3 bases from J, with 9 bases in between.

V usage is TRBV15 and J usage is TRBJ2-3; possibly TRBD2 for D (6 bases). CDR3 size: 16 residues. CDR1 is LNHNV, CDR2 YYDKDF, per germline (reference sequence). The V gene lost 3 bases and the J gene lost 4 bases, with 17 bases spanning the gap. DNA for the CDR3: TGTGCCACCAGCAGTAGGGCGGGATCGGTCGCAGATACGCAGTATTTT. Its protein is CATSSRAGSVADTQYF.

The chain combines TRBV6-5 with TRBJ2-7, with TRBD2 identical over 7 bases. The CDR3 is 13 residues long. Germline V gives CDR1 MNHEY, CDR2 SVGAGI. With V trimmed by 9 bases and J by 3 bases, 8 bases remained unmatched. CDR3 loop: CASKSGDHYEQYF. In DNA, the CDR3 is TGTGCCAGTAAGAGCGGGGACCACTACGAGCAGTACTTC.

This sequence joins TRBV5-1 and TRBJ2-3, with D tentatively TRBD1 or TRBD2 (5 bases each). Germline CDR1 SGHRS, CDR2 YFSETQ. The V and J ends lost 4 bases and 0 bases respectively, with 15 bases between them. The CDR3 consists of 16 residues. The CDR3 protein is CASSATGTQSTDTQYF. CDR3 sequence (DNA): TGCGCCAGCAGCGCAACCGGGACCCAAAGCACAGATACGCAGTATTTT.

The chain has TRBV28 and TRBJ2-7; TRBD1 matches 9 bases. Germline V gene lookup returns CDR1 MDHEN and CDR2 SYDVKM. J was trimmed by 5 bases and V by 4 bases; bases with no gene match: 9. The CDR3 is made up of 15 amino acids. The CDR3 coding sequence is TGTGCCAGCAGTTCTCCCGGGACAGGGTACGACGAGCAGTACTTC. Encoded protein: CASSSPGTGYDEQYF.

V is TRBV6-5 and J is TRBJ1-3, with no clear D. The V end was cut by 2 bases, the J end by 0 bases, with 8 bases between. The CDR3 covers 15 residues. The germline V gene encodes CDR1 MNHEY and CDR2 SVGAGI. CDR3 amino acids: CASSYNRISGNTIYF. CDR3 nucleotide sequence: TGTGCCAGCAGTTACAACAGAATCTCTGGAAACACCATATATTTT.

This clone was seen a handful of times. This chain links TRBV7-9 with TRBJ1-2, with TRBD1 matching 7 bases. The J segment lost 0 bases and the V segment lost 3 bases, leaving 1 base of the junction unmatched. The CDR3 consists of 14 residues. Germline assignment: CDR1 SEHNR and CDR2 FQNEAQ (reference sequence). The CDR3 region has the DNA TGTGCCAGCAGCTTGACAGGGACTAACTATGGCTACACCTTC. It is translated as CASSLTGTNYGYTF.